This entry is about one T cell receptor beta chain. Its target antigen remains unknown. No quality values exist for individual bases; no much larger clone is one base distant. The time point label, as the study defines it: peripheral blood 6 weeks after treatment start. A cohort of 25 to 30 patients with locally advanced or metastatic urothelial carcinoma, treated at Memorial Sloan Kettering on a trial protocol, was included. Peripheral blood mononuclear cells were collected pretreatment and during treatment, at between 1 and 8 total time points per patient. The Qiagen DNeasy Blood extraction kit was used to purify genomic DNA from total PBMCs and tumor samples. PBMCs were collected pretreatment and during treatment and were isolated and stored as previously described. The germline ends are 5 bases apart after V is trimmed by 2 bases and J by 0 bases. CDR1 MDHEN and CDR2 SYDVKM are derived from the germline V gene. The CDR3 holds 14 amino acids from the cysteine to the phenylalanine. The entry retains the CDR3 DNA only, 42 bases that are in frame from base 1.

Each PCR received spiked-in synthetic TCR analog templates so that absolute template abundance could be estimated from read counts. Using the immunoSEQ assay, TCRbeta CDR3 regions were amplified from genomic DNA with bias-controlled V and J gene primers. Sequencing of rearranged TCRbeta segments was performed at approximately 20X coverage. For the original study's pipeline: Sequencing errors were corrected by clustering and CDR3s were annotated against IMGT to assign V, D and J genes. Out-of-frame and stop-codon sequences were excluded, and only productive TCRbeta rearrangements were used in downstream analyses. Clonality was calculated as one minus the Shannon entropy normalized by the log of the number of unique productive sequences. Fisher's exact test with Benjamini-Hochberg correction, using a cutoff of adjusted p below 0.01, was how clones that differed between time points or between blood and tumor were identified. Held by TCRdb, this immuneACCESS table contains in-frame sequences only and omits some clones. Under half of the omission traces to an unresolved V gene where checked; the cause of the rest is unknown. Clone size and the V and J calls come from that table; the DNA yielded D and trimming. The sample table shows some 41,000 clones, and 80% to 90% are seen once. Roughly 16% of the sample is in the top ten clones.

The data stem from a study of PD-L1 blockade in urothelial cancer (TCRdb year 2017). With respect to the entire study: Every patient began therapy at some point between 2013 and 2015 and was given atezolizumab 1,200 mg intravenously every 3 weeks. Durable clinical benefit was defined as progression-free survival longer than 6 months, and TCR features were also tested against progression-free and overall survival. Durable clinical benefit was achieved by nine patients but not by the remaining 20. About 85% of the 29 patients were males with bladder-origin urothelial cancer, and about 65% of the roughly 30 reported a prior smoking history. Blood samples were analyzed at two time points: 3 weeks after treatment start (second dose) and 6 weeks after treatment start. A median of roughly 140,000 T cells and 65,000 to 90,000 unique TCRs was obtained from blood samples, and a median clonality of about 0.08 was observed. An ECOG performance status of 0 or 1 was recorded for the patients, and 0 to 3 prior chemotherapy regimens had been received by the patients. In the same patients who had TCR sequencing, pretreatment tumors also underwent whole exome sequencing and RNA sequencing. Pretreatment blood TCR-seq was available for about 27 patients, at least one posttreatment blood collection was obtained for some 25 patients, and tumor TCR-seq was available for some 25 patients. Somatic, immune and clinical correlates of response to PD-L1 blockade with atezolizumab in urothelial cancer were the focus of an exploratory multi-omic analysis. Pretreatment tumor samples, along with matched peripheral blood collected serially before and after atezolizumab treatment, underwent TCR sequencing.

General findings and caveats noted by the study authors: Greater expansion of tumor-associated TCR clones in peripheral blood 3 weeks after the start of treatment was observed in patients with durable benefit (n of about 20, p = 0.022). Because of the small sample size (n ≈ 31) and the many exploratory analyses performed, the results are intended to be regarded as hypothesis-generating. Improved progression-free and overall survival was associated with having pretreatment peripheral blood TCR clonality below the median.

This receptor chain uses TRBV28 and TRBJ1-5; confidence is insufficient to name the D gene. Sequences were derived from PBMCs, sampled around atezolizumab (anti-PD-L1) treatment. This receptor was taken from a man in his sixties with urothelial cancer. The DNA sequence reads TGTGCCAGCAGTTTAAGCTATAGCAATCAGCCCCAGCATTTT. This codes for CASSLSYSNQPQHF.